This T cell receptor (beta chain) was captured by sequencing in a study of CD8+ T cells in alopecia areata. This CDR3 comprises 13 residues. CDR1 is NNHNN and CDR2 is SYGAGS in the germline V gene (reference sequence). Details on this clone: The germline and genes are mouse ones. The CDR3 end falls 4 residues outside the read, so it is completed with the germline J gene. Other DNA sequences in this sample translate to the same CDR3.

Investigators isolated RNA and reverse transcribed it into cDNA to act as the sequencing template. Sequenced by immunoSEQ multiplex PCR; TCRdb stores in-frame clones only, minus some. Sampling found about 270,000 clones, none seen once. Scientists pooled cutaneous lymph node cells and sorted them on CD4, CD8alpha, NKG2D, NKG2ACE and other markers. Sequenced input: CD4+ T cells sorted from a lymph node. This TCR was sampled from a C3H/HeJ mouse with alopecia areata. The MHC haplotype of the strain is H2-k. The rearrangement links TRBV13-2 to TRBJ2-4, with TRBD2 matching 8 bases. CDR3 DNA, as far as it was read: TGTGCCAGCGGTGATGCTGGGGGGAAC. Protein: CASGDAGGN. In full, the CDR3 reads CASGDAGGNTLYF.